This T cell receptor (beta chain) originates from a study of OX40 agonist ivuxolimab in advanced cancers. Study-level information: Across the patients, intravenous ivuxolimab was delivered every 2 weeks at 0.01 to 10 mg/kg.

Germline-derived CDR1 and CDR2 are LGHNA and YNFKEQ. Trimming removed 0 bases from V and 2 bases from J, with 14 bases in between. There are 17 residues in the CDR3. The assay was immunoSEQ multiplex PCR, and TCRdb's table has in-frame clones only and misses some. The sample lists roughly 100,000 clones, 90% to 95% occurring once. V usage is TRBV4-2 and J usage is TRBJ2-1; no definite D call. This clonotype was obtained from an adult with an advanced solid tumor such as melanoma, head and neck, liver or kidney cancer. The source was CD4+ or CD8+ T cells sorted from blood, collected in a trial of the OX40 agonist ivuxolimab. CDR3 sequence: CASSQDHRYSTYNEQFF. In nucleotides, the CDR3 is TGTGCCAGCAGCCAAGACCACCGGTACAGTACCTACAATGAGCAGTTCTTC.